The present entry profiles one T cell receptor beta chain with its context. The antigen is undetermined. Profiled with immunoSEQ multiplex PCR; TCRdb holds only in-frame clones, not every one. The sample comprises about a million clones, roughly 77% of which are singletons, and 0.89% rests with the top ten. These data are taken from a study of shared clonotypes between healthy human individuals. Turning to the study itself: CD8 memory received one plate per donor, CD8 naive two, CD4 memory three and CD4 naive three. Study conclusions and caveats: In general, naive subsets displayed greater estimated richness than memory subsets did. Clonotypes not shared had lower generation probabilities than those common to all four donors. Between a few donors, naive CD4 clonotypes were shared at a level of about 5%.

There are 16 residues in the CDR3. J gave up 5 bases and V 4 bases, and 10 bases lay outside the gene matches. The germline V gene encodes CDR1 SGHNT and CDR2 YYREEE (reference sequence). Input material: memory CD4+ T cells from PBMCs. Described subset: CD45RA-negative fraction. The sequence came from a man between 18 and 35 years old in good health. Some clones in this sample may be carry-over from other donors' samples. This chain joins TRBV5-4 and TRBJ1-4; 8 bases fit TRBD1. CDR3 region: CASSRGRGLENEKLFF. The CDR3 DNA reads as TGTGCCAGCAGCAGGGGCAGGGGGCTTGAAAATGAAAAACTGTTTTTT.